This T cell receptor beta chain was sequenced during a study of cytomegalovirus exposure and HLA in healthy donors. Study-wide background: Counted in an early data release were 85 million or so unique TCRs from HLA-typed donors. Study-wide findings and caveats: In vitro confirmation showed a few CMV-associated chains to be CMV antigen specific. TCR sequences were mostly rare, though some public TCRs occurred in many donors.

In the case of this clone: No antigen is known for it.

Germline V gives CDR1 SGHTA, CDR2 FQGNSA. V shed 3 bases, J shed 5 bases, and the junction held 8 bases outside the gene matches. CDR3 length: 15 amino acids. Primers included in the PCR were 60 Vbeta and 13 Jbeta primers. Here immunoSEQ multiplex PCR was the method, and the copy in TCRdb shows in-frame clones only, minus some. The sample yields about 180,000 clones, 82% seen once. The receptor's source is a man aged 35 to 55 in good health and CMV-seronegative. Sequencing used PBMCs. V gene TRBV7-2 combines with J gene TRBJ2-7, with TRBD2 matching 9 bases. The CDR3 nucleotides read TGTGCCAGCAGCTTTCAGAGCGGGAGGTCCGACGAGCAGTACTTC. Its translation is CASSFQSGRSDEQYF.